The following is a T cell receptor beta chain sequence with its context. Its target is unknown. Libraries were prepared by immunoSEQ multiplex PCR; TCRdb keeps only in-frame clonotypes and omits some of them. The sample yields 130,000 to 150,000 clones, 80% to 90% seen once. This specimen belongs to a study of T cell responses to AZD1222 COVID-19 vaccine. About the research overall: Pooled samples include second doses given at about 4 or 12 weeks.

Whole-study results and caveats: Spike-specific TCR breadth and depth were elevated following two AZD1222 doses. Donors were largely white British and mainly female; clonal diversity was possibly underestimated. There were vaccine-associated CD4 TCRs across spike, dominant at 160-218 and 743-854.

With 4 bases removed from V and 7 bases from J, the gap between germline ends came to 13 bases. There are 14 residues in the CDR3. Looked up from germline, CDR1 is SGHTA and CDR2 is FQGNSA. The origin of this receptor is an adult in good health. The chain joins TRBV7-2 to TRBJ1-4; tentative D call: TRBD1 (5 bases). The specimen comprised peripheral blood, sampled on day 0 of AZD1222 vaccination. The CDR3 DNA reads as TGTGCCAGCAGCTCCCCCGGGGGGGGTGAAAAACTGTTTTTT. Its protein product is CASSSPGGGEKLFF. Filled out from reference TRBV7-2 and TRBJ1-4, the complete variable domain reads GAGVSQSPSNKVTEKGKDVELRCDPISGHTALYWYRQSLGQGLEFLIYFQGNSAPDKSGLPSDRFSAERTGGSVSTLTIQRTQQEDSAVYLCASSSPGGGEKLFFGSGTQLSVL.